This entry describes one T cell receptor beta chain. What it binds is unknown. The source of the sample is a study of CD8 T cells in Susac syndrome. Regarding the study as a whole: Clonal expansion involving Susac CD8+ cells peaked in TEMRA cells and active patients. The number of Susac-specific public clones found was approximately 17 in total CD8+ repertoires and about 5 in CD8+ TEMRA repertoires.

From blood CD8+ and CD4+ T cells, TCR beta sequences were generated. Germline CDR1 reads LGHNA; CDR2 reads YSLEER. The CDR3 runs 15 residues. V shed 0 bases and J 1 base; nucleotides not matched to a gene: 3. With random hexamers, reverse transcription was performed on about 0.5 to 1 ug of RNA. By means of immunoSEQ multiplex PCR, TCR beta CDR3 spanning 54 Vbeta and 13 Jbeta underwent amplification. TCRdb passed the immunoSEQ multiplex PCR reads through MiXCR, listing each CDR3 protein once. In the table there are around 81,000 distinct CDR3 sequences, approximately 95% of which are singletons. The sample taken for sequencing was CD8+ T cells from PBMCs. The TCR sequence derives from a human donor with Susac syndrome. The rearrangement joins TRBV4-3 to TRBJ2-7, with 7 bases identical to TRBD2. The CDR3, as DNA: TGCGCCAGCAGCCAAGAATGGGGAGGGTCCTACGAGCAGTACTTC. As protein: CASSQEWGGSYEQYF.